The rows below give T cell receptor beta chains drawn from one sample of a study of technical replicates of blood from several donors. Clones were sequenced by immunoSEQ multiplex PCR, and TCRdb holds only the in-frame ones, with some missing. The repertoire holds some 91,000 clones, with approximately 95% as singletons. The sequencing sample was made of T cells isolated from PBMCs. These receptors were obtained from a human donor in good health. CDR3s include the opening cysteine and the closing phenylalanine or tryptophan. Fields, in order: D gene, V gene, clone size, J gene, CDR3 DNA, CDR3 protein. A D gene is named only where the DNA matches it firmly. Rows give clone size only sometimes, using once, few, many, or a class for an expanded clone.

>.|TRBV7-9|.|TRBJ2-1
TGTGCCAGCAGCTTAGTGAGCCGAGAGCAGTTCTTC
CASSLVSREQFF
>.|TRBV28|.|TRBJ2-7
TGTGCCAGCAGTTTCATGGACAGCCTGATCGAGCAGTACTTC
CASSFMDSLIEQYF
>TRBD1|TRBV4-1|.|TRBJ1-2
TGCGCCAGCAGCCCAGGACAGGTTTGGGATGGCTACACCTTC
CASSPGQVWDGYTF
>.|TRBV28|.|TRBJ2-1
TGTGCCACCATCGACAGCTACAATGAGCAGTTCTTC
CATIDSYNEQFF
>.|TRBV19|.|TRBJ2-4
TGTGCCAGTACCTCATTCTCGACAGGAGAAAACATTCAGTACTTC
CASTSFSTGENIQYF
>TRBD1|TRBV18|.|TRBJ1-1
TGTGCCAGCTCACCAGGGGGACAGGGGTACACTGAAGCTTTCTTT
CASSPGGQGYTEAFF
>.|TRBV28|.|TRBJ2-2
TGTGCCAGCAGTTTTGACAGGACGAACACCGGGGAGCTGTTTTTT
CASSFDRTNTGELFF
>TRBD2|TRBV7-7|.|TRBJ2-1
TGTGCCAGCAGCCTGCGCGGGACTAGCAATGAGCAGTTCTTC
CASSLRGTSNEQFF
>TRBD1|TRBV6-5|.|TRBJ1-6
TGTGCCAGCAGTTGGGACAGCCGTGATTCACCCCTCCACTTT
CASSWDSRDSPLHF
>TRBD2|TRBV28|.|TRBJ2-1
TGTGCCAGCAGCCTACCCGGGACTAGCGGGAGGGCGAACTCCTACAATGAGCAGTTCTTC
CASSLPGTSGRANSYNEQFF
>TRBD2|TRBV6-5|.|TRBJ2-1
TGTGCCAGCAGTTCACCCACGACTAGCGGGGACCCTGTGAAGTTCTTC
CASSSPTTSGDPVKFF
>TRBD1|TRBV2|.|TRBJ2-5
TGTGCCAGCTACCGGGGGGACAGGGGGCCGGCGAACCAAGAGACCCAGTACTTC
CASYRGDRGPANQETQYF
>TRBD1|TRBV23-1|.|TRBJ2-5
TGCGCCAGCAGCCCGGGTAGGGACAGGGTCCAAGAGACCCAGTACTTC
CASSPGRDRVQETQYF
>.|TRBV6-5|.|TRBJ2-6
TGTGCCAGCAGTTATTCGTTCTCTGGGGCCAACGTCCTGACTTTC
CASSYSFSGANVLTF
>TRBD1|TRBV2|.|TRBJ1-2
TGTGCCAGCAGTGAACGGGACAGGGGATATGGCTACACCTTC
CASSERDRGYGYTF
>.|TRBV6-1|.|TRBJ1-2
TGTGCCAGCAGAATAGACAGCGCCATTGGCTACACCTTC
CASRIDSAIGYTF
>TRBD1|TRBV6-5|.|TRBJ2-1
TGTGCCAGCAGTTATGCGACAGGGGTCCTTTACAATGAGCAGTTCTTC
CASSYATGVLYNEQFF
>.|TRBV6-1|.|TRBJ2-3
TGTGCCAGCAGTGAAGCGAAGCCGGGATTTACGCAGTATTTT
CASSEAKPGFTQYF
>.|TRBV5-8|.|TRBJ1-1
TGTGCCAGCAGCTTGCGGGGTGATTATACTGAAGCTTTCTTT
CASSLRGDYTEAFF
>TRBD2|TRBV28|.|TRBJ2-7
TGTGCCAGCAGTTTGCGGCGGGAGAATAAGTACGAGCAGTACTTC
CASSLRRENKYEQYF
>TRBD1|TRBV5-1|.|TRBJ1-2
TGCGCCAGCAGCTCGAAAACGAACATGGGACAGGGGGTCTATGGCTACACCTTC
CASSSKTNMGQGVYGYTF
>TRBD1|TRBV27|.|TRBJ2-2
TGTGCCAGCAGTTTTTCAGGGACAGTCTACACCGGGGAGCTGTTTTTT
CASSFSGTVYTGELFF
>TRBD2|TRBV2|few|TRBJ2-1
TGTGCCAGCAGTGGAATAGGACTAGCGGCCTACAATGAGCAGTTCTTC
CASSGIGLAAYNEQFF
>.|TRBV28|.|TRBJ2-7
TGTGCCAGCTATGGTCTACCCTACGAGCAGTACTTC
CASYGLPYEQYF
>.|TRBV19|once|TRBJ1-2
TGTGCCAGTAGTATTTGGAGCGGCAACTATGGCTACACCTTC
CASSIWSGNYGYTF
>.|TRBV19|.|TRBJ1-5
TGTGCCAGTACCAACCTAGCGGGGAGGCCAAATCAGCCCCAGCATTTT
CASTNLAGRPNQPQHF
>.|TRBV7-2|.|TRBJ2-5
TGTGCCAGCAGCTTAGCCCTTCAAGAGACCCAGTACTTC
CASSLALQETQYF
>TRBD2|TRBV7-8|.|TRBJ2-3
TGTGCCAGCAGCTTAGCGACGCTAGCGGGGGTGACAGATACGCAGTATTTT
CASSLATLAGVTDTQYF
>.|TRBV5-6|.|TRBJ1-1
TGTGCCAGCAGCCTATCGACTGAAGCTTTCTTT
CASSLSTEAFF
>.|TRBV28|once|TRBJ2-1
TGTGCCAGCAGTTTTCGGGCTGACAGTGAGCAGTTCTTC
CASSFRADSEQFF
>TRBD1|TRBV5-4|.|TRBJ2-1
TGTGCCAGCAGCTTGGATGGTAGGGGGACAGGGAACGGGCACAATGAGCAGTTCTTC
CASSLDGRGTGNGHNEQFF
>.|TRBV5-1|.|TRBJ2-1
TGCGCCAGCAGCATGAGGGGGGGGGTCTATGAGCAGTTCTTC
CASSMRGGVYEQFF
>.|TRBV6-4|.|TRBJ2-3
TGTGCCAGCAGTGTAGGGGCCACAGATACGCAGTATTTT
CASSVGATDTQYF
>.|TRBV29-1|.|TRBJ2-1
TGCAGCGCCCCGGGCAGGGGGGAGGTGTGGGATGAGCAGTTCTTC
CSAPGRGEVWDEQFF
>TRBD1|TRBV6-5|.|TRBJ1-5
TGTGCCAGCAGTTTCCAACAGGGGGCTCAGCCCCAGCATTTT
CASSFQQGAQPQHF
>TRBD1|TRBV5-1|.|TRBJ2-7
TGCGCCAGCAGCTTCGGGACAGGATCCTACGAGCAGTACTTC
CASSFGTGSYEQYF
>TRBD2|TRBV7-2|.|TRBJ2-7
TGTGCCAGCAGCTTAGGCCGGGACTACTCCTACGAGCAGTACTTC
CASSLGRDYSYEQYF
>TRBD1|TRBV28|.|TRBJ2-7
TGTGCCAGCAGTTCAGGGGGACAGGGGGCCAACGAGCAGTACTTC
CASSSGGQGANEQYF
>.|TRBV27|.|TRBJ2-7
TGTGCCAGCAGTTTCGGGGGGCCCCCGGGGTACGAGCAGTACTTC
CASSFGGPPGYEQYF
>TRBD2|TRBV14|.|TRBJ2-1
TGTGCCAGCAGCCCCCGGCCGGGGGGGAGTTTCGATGAGCAGTTCTTC
CASSPRPGGSFDEQFF
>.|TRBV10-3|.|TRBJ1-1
TGTGCCATCAGTGAGAGGAGGGGTGGGGCAAAGGTATCTATAGAAGCTTTCTTT
CAISERRGGAKVSIEAFF
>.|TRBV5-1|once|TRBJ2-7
TGCGCCAGCAGTAATAAAGCGAACACCTACGAGCAGTACTTC
CASSNKANTYEQYF
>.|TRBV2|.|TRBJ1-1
TGTGCCAGCAGTGTTTTGGGAGGACCCCTGAACACTGAAGCTTTCTTT
CASSVLGGPLNTEAFF
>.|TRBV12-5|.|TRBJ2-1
TGTGCTAGTGGTTTTGGGGCCCAGGGGGGCAATGAGCAGTTCTTC
CASGFGAQGGNEQFF
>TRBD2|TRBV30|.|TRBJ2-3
TGTGCTGGTGTTTTCTGGGGGGGGACAGATACGCAGTATTTT
CAGVFWGGTDTQYF
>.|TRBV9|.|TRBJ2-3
TGTGCCAGCAGCGGTGCCCCTTCCCAGGGAGATACGCAGTATTTT
CASSGAPSQGDTQYF
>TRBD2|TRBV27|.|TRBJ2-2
TGTGCCAGCAGCTGGATAGCGGGCGGGGAGCTGTTTTTT
CASSWIAGGELFF
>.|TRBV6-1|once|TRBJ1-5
TGTGCCAGCAGTGTCGTCCCCGGTTCCAATCAGCCCCAGCATTTT
CASSVVPGSNQPQHF
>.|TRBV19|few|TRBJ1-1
TGTGCCAGTAGTATGGGCCTAATGACTGAAGCTTTCTTT
CASSMGLMTEAFF
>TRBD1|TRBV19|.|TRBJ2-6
TGTGCCAGTAGTACCTTTATGGCAGGGGGCGCGTCTGGGGCCAACGTCCTGACTTTC
CASSTFMAGGASGANVLTF
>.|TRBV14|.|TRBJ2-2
TGTGCCAGCAGCCAATTTACCGGGACTTCGAACACCGGGGAGCTGTTTTTT
CASSQFTGTSNTGELFF
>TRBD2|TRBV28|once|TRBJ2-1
TGTGCCAGCAGTTTATTTGGGGGAGGGCTTCACAATGAGCAGTTCTTC
CASSLFGGGLHNEQFF
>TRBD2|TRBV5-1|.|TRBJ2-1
TGCGCCAGCAGCTCGGGACTAGAAGGGTATGAGCAGTTCTTC
CASSSGLEGYEQFF